This T cell receptor (beta chain) was identified during a study of CD8+CD57+ T cells in acquired aplastic anemia. Genomic DNA provided the template from which TCR beta VDJ and CDR3 profiles were obtained. TCRdb fed the reads into MiXCR, producing one record per CDR3 protein. This table holds 130,000 or so distinct CDR3 sequences, 35% to 50% found once. In its sample, this clonotype was seen many times. Sample: sorted CD4+, CD8+, or CD8+CD57+ T cells (not recorded which) from PBMCs. The sequence derives from a human donor in good health, serving as a control.

CDR3 sequence (DNA): TGTGCCAGCAGCATACACGAGACTAGGGATACGCAGTATTTT. Protein: CASSIHETRDTQYF. This chain joins TRBV9 and TRBJ2-3, with D perhaps matching TRBD2 (6 bases). This CDR3 spans 14 amino acids. V was clipped by 4 bases and J by 6 bases, with 15 bases between them. Germline CDR1 and CDR2: SGDLS and YYNGEE.